The clone carrying this TCR beta chain appeared a few times. No antigen is known for it. The sample belongs to a study of response to subunit inactivated influenza vaccine. The trim removed 1 base at V and 0 bases at J, leaving 4 bases unmatched. This CDR3 is built from 16 residues. Per the germline V gene, CDR1 is MGHDK and CDR2 is SYGVNS. TCRdb called the RT-PCR reads again in MiXCR, with one record for every CDR3 protein. Of over 750,000 distinct CDR3 sequences in the sample, 21% are singletons; the top ten hold roughly 10%. Notes on the study in general: Each seasonal influenza vaccination recruits few new T cells, the authors suggested.

The material sequenced was PBMCs from blood, taken 5 days after vaccination. The clonotype was recovered from a man aged 45-60 years who received an inactivated influenza vaccine. The chain has TRBV25-1 and TRBJ2-7, with 9 bases fitting TRBD1. The CDR3 nucleotides read TGTGCCAGCAGTGAATTAGGGACAGGGATCTCCTACGAGCAGTACTTC. It is translated as CASSELGTGISYEQYF.